This TCR beta chain was observed in a study of T-cell memory formation after mild COVID-19. This clonotype was seen ten or more times. Its specificity is not known. Between the trimmed V and J ends, which lost 0 bases and 1 base, there was a span of 9 bases. The CDR3 contains 14 residues. Per the germline V gene, CDR1 is DFQATT and CDR2 is SNEGSKA (reference sequence). TCRdb used MiXCR to reprocess the 5' RACE reads, holding one entry per CDR3 protein. The data contain 250,000 to 400,000 distinct CDR3 sequences, 13% to 15% of them singletons. General observations from the study: Confirmation was lacking for SARS-CoV-2 specificity of second-wave clones that peaked on day 37. There were some responding clones in pre-infection memory, which suggested that cross-reactive memory had joined. CD4+ contracting clones were mainly CM and EM; CD8+ ones, EMRA.

Sequencing was done on a sample of PBMCs or a T cell subset sorted from them (not recorded which). This TCR was recovered from a young man who had mild COVID-19 (a few samples of this study predate the infection). Cell type and time point are not known. The chain has TRBV20-1 and TRBJ2-5, with D possibly matching TRBD1 (6 bases). The CDR3 DNA is TGCAGTGCTAGAGATGCAGGGGTCCAAGAGACCCAGTACTTC. The encoded protein is CSARDAGVQETQYF.